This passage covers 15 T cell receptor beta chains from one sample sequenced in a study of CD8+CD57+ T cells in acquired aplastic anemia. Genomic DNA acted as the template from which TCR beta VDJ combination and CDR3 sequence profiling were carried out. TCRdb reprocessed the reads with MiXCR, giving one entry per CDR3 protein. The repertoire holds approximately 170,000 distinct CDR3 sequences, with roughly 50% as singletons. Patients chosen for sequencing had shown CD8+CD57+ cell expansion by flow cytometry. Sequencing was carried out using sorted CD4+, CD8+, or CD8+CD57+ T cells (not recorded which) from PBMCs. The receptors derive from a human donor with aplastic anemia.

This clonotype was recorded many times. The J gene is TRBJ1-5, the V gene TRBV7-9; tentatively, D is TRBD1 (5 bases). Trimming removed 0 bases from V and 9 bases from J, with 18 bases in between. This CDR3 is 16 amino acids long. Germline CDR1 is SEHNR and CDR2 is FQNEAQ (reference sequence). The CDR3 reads CASSLALGQGERPQHF. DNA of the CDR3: TGTGCCAGCAGCTTAGCCCTAGGGCAGGGAGAACGGCCCCAGCATTTT.

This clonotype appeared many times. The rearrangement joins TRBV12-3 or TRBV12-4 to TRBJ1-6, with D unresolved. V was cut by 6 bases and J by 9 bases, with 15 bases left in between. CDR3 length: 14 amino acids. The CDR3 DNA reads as TGTGCCAGCAGGGAGACGAGAACGTCTTCACCCCTCCACTTT. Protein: CASRETRTSSPLHF.

The CDR3 protein is CASSQAARTVAKNIQYF. The CDR3 coding sequence is TGCGCCAGCAGCCAAGCAGCCCGGACCGTAGCCAAAAACATTCAGTACTTC. The chain carries TRBV4-1 and TRBJ2-4; D not certain. The CDR3 runs to 17 residues. From germline, CDR1 is MGHRA and CDR2 YSYEKL. Trimming shortened V by 1 base and J by 0 bases, and 13 bases separated the two germline ends.

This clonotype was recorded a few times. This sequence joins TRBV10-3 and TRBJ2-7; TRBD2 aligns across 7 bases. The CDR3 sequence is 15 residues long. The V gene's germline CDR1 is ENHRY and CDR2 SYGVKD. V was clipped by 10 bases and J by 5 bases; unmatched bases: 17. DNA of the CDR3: TGTGCCAGCGGTTACTCGGACTCCGGGGGGAACGAGCAGTACGTC. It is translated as CASGYSDSGGNEQYV.

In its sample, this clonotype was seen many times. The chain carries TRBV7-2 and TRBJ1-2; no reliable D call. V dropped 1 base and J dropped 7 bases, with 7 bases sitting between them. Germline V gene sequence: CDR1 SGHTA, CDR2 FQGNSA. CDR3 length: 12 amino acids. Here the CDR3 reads CASSLGRLGYTF. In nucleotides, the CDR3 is TGTGCCAGCAGCTTAGGTCGTCTTGGCTACACCTTC.

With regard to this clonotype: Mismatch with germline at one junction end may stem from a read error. CDR3 sequence (DNA): TGTGCCAGTAGTATAACGACGTGGAATCAGCCCCAGCACTTT. Its protein is CASSITTWNQPQHF. This sequence joins TRBV19 and TRBJ1-5; D unclear. This CDR3 region has 14 residues. CDR1 LNHDA and CDR2 SQIVND come from the germline V gene (reference sequence). Supplemented by reference TRBV19 and TRBJ1-5, the full variable domain reads DGGITQSPKYLFRKEGQNVTLSCEQNLNHDAMYWYRQDPGQGLRLIYYSQIVNDFQKGDIAEGYSVSREKKESFPLTVTSAQKNPTAFYLCASSITTWNQPQHFGDGTRLSIL.

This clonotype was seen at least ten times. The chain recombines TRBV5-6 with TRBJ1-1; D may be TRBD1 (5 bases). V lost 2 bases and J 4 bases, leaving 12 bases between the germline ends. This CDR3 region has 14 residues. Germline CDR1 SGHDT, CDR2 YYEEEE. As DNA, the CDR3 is TGTGCCAGCAGCTTCCAGGGTCTGAGCACTGAAGCTTTCTTT. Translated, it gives CASSFQGLSTEAFF. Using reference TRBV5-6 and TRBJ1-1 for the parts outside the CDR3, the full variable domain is DAGVTQSPTHLIKTRGQQVTLRCSPKSGHDTVSWYQQALGQGPQFIFQYYEEEERQRGNFPDRFSGHQFPNYSSELNVNALLLGDSALYLCASSFQGLSTEAFFGQGTRLTVV.

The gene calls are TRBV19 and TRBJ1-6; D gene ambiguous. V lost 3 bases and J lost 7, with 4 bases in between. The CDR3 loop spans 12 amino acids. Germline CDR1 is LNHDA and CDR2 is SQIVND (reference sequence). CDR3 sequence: CASSIANSPLHF. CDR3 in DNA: TGTGCCAGTAGTATTGCGAATTCACCCCTCCACTTT.

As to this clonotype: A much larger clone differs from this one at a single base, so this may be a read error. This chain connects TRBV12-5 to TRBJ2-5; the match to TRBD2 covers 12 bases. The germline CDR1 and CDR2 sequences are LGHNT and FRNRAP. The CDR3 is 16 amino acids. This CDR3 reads CASGLVLAGGGETQCF. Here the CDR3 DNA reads TGTGCTAGTGGTTTGGTACTAGCGGGGGGTGGAGAGACCCAGTGCTTC.

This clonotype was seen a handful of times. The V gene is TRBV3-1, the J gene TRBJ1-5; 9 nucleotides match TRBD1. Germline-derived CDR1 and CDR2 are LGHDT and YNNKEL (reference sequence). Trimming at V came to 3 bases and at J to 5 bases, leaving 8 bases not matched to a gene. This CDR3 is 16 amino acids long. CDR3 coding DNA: TGTGCCAGCAGCCAGCCCACCGGGACAGGGCATCAGCCCCAGCATTTT. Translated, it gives CASSQPTGTGHQPQHF.

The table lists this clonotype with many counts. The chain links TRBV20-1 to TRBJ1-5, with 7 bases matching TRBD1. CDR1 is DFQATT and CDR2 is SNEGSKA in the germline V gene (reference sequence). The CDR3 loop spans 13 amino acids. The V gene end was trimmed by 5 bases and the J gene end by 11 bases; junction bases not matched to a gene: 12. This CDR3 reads CSALDRPLGSQHF. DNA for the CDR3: TGCAGTGCTCTGGACAGGCCCCTAGGATCCCAGCATTTT.

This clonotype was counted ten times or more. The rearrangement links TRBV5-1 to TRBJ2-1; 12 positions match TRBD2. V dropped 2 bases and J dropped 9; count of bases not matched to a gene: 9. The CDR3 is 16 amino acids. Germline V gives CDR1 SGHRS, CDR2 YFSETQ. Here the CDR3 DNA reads TGCGCCAGCAGCTTCTTGCTAGCGGGGGGGAGGTCTGAGCAGTTCTTC. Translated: CASSFLLAGGRSEQFF.

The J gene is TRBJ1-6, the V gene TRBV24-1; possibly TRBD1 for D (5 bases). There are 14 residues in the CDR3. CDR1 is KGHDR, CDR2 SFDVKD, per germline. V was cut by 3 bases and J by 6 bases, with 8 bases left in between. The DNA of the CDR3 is TGTGCCACCAGTGATAGCCAGGGTAATTCACCCCTCCACTTT. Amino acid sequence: CATSDSQGNSPLHF.

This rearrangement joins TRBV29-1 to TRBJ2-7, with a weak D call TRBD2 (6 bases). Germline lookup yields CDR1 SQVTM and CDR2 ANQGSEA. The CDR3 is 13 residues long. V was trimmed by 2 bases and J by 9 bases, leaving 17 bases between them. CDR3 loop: CSVELGGHPMQYF. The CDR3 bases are TGCAGCGTTGAACTGGGAGGCCACCCGATGCAGTACTTC.

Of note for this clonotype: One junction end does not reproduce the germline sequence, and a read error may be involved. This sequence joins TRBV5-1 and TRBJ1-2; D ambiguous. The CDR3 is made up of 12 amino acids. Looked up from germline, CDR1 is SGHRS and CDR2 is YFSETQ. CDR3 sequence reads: CASRLGETGYTF. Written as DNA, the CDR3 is TGCGCCAGCAGGTTGGGCGAGACTGGCTACACCTTC.